The 15 T cell receptor beta chains in this list originate from one sample, sequenced in a study of blood T cells in healthy people across ages. A J-beta primer mix and a sample-barcoded 5' primer were used in a second PCR of about 7 to 12 cycles. One entry per CDR3 protein, called by TCRdb with MiXCR from the 5' RACE reads. Among about 670,000 distinct CDR3 sequences listed, roughly half were seen once. The sample taken for sequencing was blood. The origin of the receptors is a woman at least 80 years old in good health.

The rearrangement uses TRBV10-3 and TRBJ1-2; D is ambiguous. The CDR3 is 12 amino acids. From germline, CDR1 is ENHRY and CDR2 SYGVKD. Written as DNA, the CDR3 is TGTGTCAGCACTGGGTCTGGAGGTGGCTACACCTTC. This sequence encodes CVSTGSGGGYTF.

In regard to this clonotype: This clone may be a read error of a much larger clone one base away. The rearrangement uses TRBV24-1 and TRBJ2-6; 7 bases align to TRBD2. This CDR3 contains 15 residues. CDR1 is KGHDR and CDR2 is SFDVKD in the germline V gene. The CDR3 nucleotides read TGTGCCACCGCCGTAGCGGGCTCTGGGCCCAACGTCCTGACTTTC. As protein: CATAVAGSGPNVLTF.

This clonotype was seen a handful of times. A much larger clone lies a single base off, so this may be a read error. The V call is TRBV12-3 or TRBV12-4, the J call TRBJ2-7; D is possibly TRBD1 (6 bases). This CDR3 has 14 residues. Deletions cut 5 bases from V and 0 bases from J, with 11 bases between. Here the CDR3 reads CASSDRYLSYEQYF. The CDR3 DNA reads TGTGCCAGCAGTGACAGGTACCTCTCCTACGAGCAGTACTTC.

The V and J genes are TRBV6-1 and TRBJ2-3; 8 positions agree with TRBD1. V was pared by 3 bases and J by 7 bases, with 9 bases of the junction left unmatched. The CDR3 totals 15 residues. CDR1 is MNHNS, CDR2 SASEGT, per germline. CDR3 in amino acids: CASSDRTGIGNTQYF. The CDR3 DNA is TGTGCCAGCAGTGACCGGACAGGGATAGGAAATACGCAGTATTTT.

This clonotype was found once. One base away lies a much larger clone, so this may be a sequencing read error. The chain employs TRBV20-1 and TRBJ2-3, with 9 bases matching TRBD1. Per the germline V gene, CDR1 is DFQATT and CDR2 is SNEGSKA (reference sequence). The CDR3 runs 14 residues. The CDR3 DNA is TGCAGTGCTCTAAGGACAGGGGTCACAGATACGCGGTATTTT. Amino acids: CSALRTGVTDTRYF.

The CDR3 DNA reads TGTGCCAGCAGTTACCCTCCGGGACAGGGGTTTCGTTCACCCCTCCACTTT. As protein: CASSYPPGQGFRSPLHF. This rearrangement joins TRBV6-2 or TRBV6-3 to TRBJ1-6; 10 positions agree with TRBD1. The CDR3 runs to 17 residues. CDR1 is MNHEY, CDR2 SVGEGT, per germline. Losses at the gene ends were 2 bases for V and 9 bases for J; bases not matched to a gene: 10.

This clonotype was counted ten times or more. Its ends do not fully match the called genes, so a read error is possible. V usage is TRBV20-1 and J usage is TRBJ2-7, with 12 positions matching TRBD2. Germline V CDR1 and CDR2: DFQATT, SNEGSKA (reference sequence). The CDR3 is 12 residues long. CDR3 bases: TGCAGTGTTAGACTAGCGGGAGACGAGCAGTACTTC. Protein product: CSVRLAGDEQYF.

This clonotype was counted many times. CDR3 region: CRPVGGQETQYF. DNA for the CDR3: TGCAGGCCTGTCGGGGGCCAAGAGACCCAGTACTTC. The J gene is TRBJ2-5, the V gene TRBV20-1; a possible D gene is TRBD2 (6 bases). The CDR3 is 12 amino acids. Germline CDR1 reads DFQATT; CDR2 reads SNEGSKA (reference sequence).

A few counts support this clonotype. The chain has TRBV12-3 or TRBV12-4 and TRBJ2-5; perhaps TRBD2 as D (5 bases). V was trimmed by 5 bases and J by 5 bases, leaving 15 bases between them. The CDR3 loop spans 14 amino acids. CDR3 bases: TGTGCCAGCAGTGTAGTTATCAGGAGGGAGACCCAGTACTTC. Translation gives CASSVVIRRETQYF.

V is TRBV10-3 and J is TRBJ2-4; TRBD2 agrees at 14 bases. There are 19 residues in the CDR3. Unmatched junction bases numbered 9, after V lost 4 bases and J lost 1 base. Germline values: CDR1 ENHRY, CDR2 SYGVKD. CDR3 nucleotides: TGTGCCATCAGTGGGGGGACTAGCGGGAGAGAAGTGGCCAAAAACATTCAGTACTTC. As protein: CAISGGTSGREVAKNIQYF.

This clonotype was recorded a few times. Just one base apart from a much larger clone, this may be a read error. The chain employs TRBV7-3 and TRBJ2-1; TRBD1 matches 7 bases. The germline V gene has CDR1 SGHTA and CDR2 FQGTGA. This CDR3 has 17 residues. V lost 5 bases, J lost 10 bases, and 20 bases stayed unmatched. The CDR3 sequence is CASSLRGTAFSRGEQFF. In nucleotides, the CDR3 is TGTGCCAGCAGCCTACGTGGGACAGCGTTTTCTAGGGGGGAGCAGTTCTTC.

The rearrangement uses TRBV14 and TRBJ2-5; 9 bases line up with TRBD2. Trimming took 5 bases from V and 4 from J; bases not matched to a gene: 8. This CDR3 region has 15 residues. From germline, CDR1 is SGHDN and CDR2 FVKESK. DNA for the CDR3: TGTGCCAGCAGCTGGCTTAGCGGGAGCGGAGAGACCCAGTACTTC. This sequence encodes CASSWLSGSGETQYF.

The gene calls are TRBV6-6 and TRBJ2-6; D might be TRBD1 or TRBD2, each matching 5 bases. The germline V gene encodes CDR1 MNHNY and CDR2 SVGAGI (reference sequence). This CDR3 region has 16 residues. Between the trimmed V and J ends, which lost 6 bases and 4 bases, there was a span of 16 bases. The CDR3 nucleotides are TGTGCCAGCAGCCGGGACGGGCCCACAGGGGCCAACGTCCTGACTTTC. Its protein product is CASSRDGPTGANVLTF.

The chain joins TRBV7-2 to TRBJ2-1; possibly TRBD2 for D (6 bases). Trimming took 1 base from V and 9 from J, leaving 19 bases between them. The CDR3 contains 16 residues. Germline CDR1 SGHTA, CDR2 FQGNSA. The CDR3 is CASSLGAGQGDGEQFF. DNA for the CDR3: TGTGCCAGCAGCTTAGGGGCGGGGCAGGGTGACGGTGAGCAGTTCTTC.

This chain joins TRBV12-3 or TRBV12-4 and TRBJ2-1, with D perhaps matching TRBD2 (5 bases). Trimming removed 4 bases from V and 3 bases from J, with 7 bases in between. The CDR3 runs to 13 residues. DNA for the CDR3: TGTGCCAGCAGTTCGGGAAACTACAATGAGCAGTTCTTC. It yields the protein CASSSGNYNEQFF.